Listed below are T cell receptor beta chains from one sample, sequenced in a study of T cell repertoires in cytomegalovirus infection. TCRdb re-called the reads through MiXCR, storing one row per CDR3 protein. The table has approximately 190,000 distinct CDR3 sequences, roughly 9.8% seen once; the top ten hold approximately 4.6%. Sequenced material: PBMCs. The origin of the receptors is a human donor in good health (CMV status not recorded). Some clones in this sample may be carry-over from other donors' samples. The CDR3 runs from the conserved cysteine through the conserved F or W. The D gene is left open where the match is weak. Part of the rows lack a size; the others show once, few, many or a class for expanded clones.

>many|TRBD1|TRBJ2-1|TRBV5-5
CASGTGGYNEQFF
TGTGCCAGCGGTACAGGGGGATACAATGAGCAGTTCTTC
>many|.|TRBJ1-1|TRBV7-2
CASSLVRGRAFF
TGTGCCAGCAGCTTAGTGAGGGGTAGGGCTTTCTTT
>few|.|TRBJ1-6|TRBV20-1
CSARDDVYNSPLHF
TGCAGTGCTAGAGATGACGTGTATAATTCACCCCTCCACTTT
>many|.|TRBJ2-1|TRBV12-3/TRBV12-4
CASRSGLYNEQFF
TGTGCCAGCAGGTCGGGACTCTACAATGAGCAGTTCTTC
>many|TRBD2|TRBJ2-2|TRBV7-9
CASLLAGNTGELFF
TGTGCCAGCCTACTAGCGGGGAACACCGGGGAGCTGTTTTTT
>few|.|TRBJ2-7|TRBV29-1
CSAGPASSYEQYF
TGCAGCGCCGGCCCCGCAAGCTCCTACGAGCAGTACTTC
>few|TRBD2|TRBJ2-2|TRBV7-9
CASSPRLAGVASGELFF
TGTGCCAGCAGCCCTCGACTAGCGGGGGTTGCGTCCGGGGAGCTGTTTTTT
>many|.|TRBJ2-1|TRBV20-1
CSANLPIVDEQFF
TGCAGTGCTAATTTGCCGATCGTAGATGAGCAGTTCTTC
>.|.|TRBJ1-1|TRBV20-1
CKQGFMNTEAFF
TGCAAACAAGGGTTTATGAACACTGAAGCTTTCTTT
>few|TRBD2|TRBJ2-1|TRBV28
CASSLWGGVNFGCEQFF
TGTGCCAGCAGTCTATGGGGGGGGGTTAATTTTGGGTGTGAGCAGTTCTTC
>few|.|TRBJ1-5|TRBV19
CASSRDMGGLSGQPQHF
TGTGCCAGTAGTCGGGACATGGGCGGTCTCTCAGGTCAGCCCCAGCATTTT
>.|.|TRBJ1-1|TRBV27
CASSLSVSGRRAAEAFF
TGTGCCAGCAGTTTATCGGTGTCAGGTCGCAGGGCCGCTGAAGCTTTCTTT
>many|TRBD2|TRBJ2-1|TRBV29-1
CSVVVAGAHEQFF
TGCAGCGTTGTGGTAGCGGGAGCACATGAGCAGTTCTTC
>few|.|TRBJ1-2|TRBV10-3
CAISDEGAGGNYGYTF
TGTGCCATCAGTGACGAGGGTGCCGGGGGAAACTATGGCTACACCTTC
>.|TRBD2|TRBJ2-1|TRBV20-1
CSARGLAANEQFF
TGCAGTGCTAGAGGACTAGCGGCTAATGAGCAGTTCTTC